These 6 T cell receptor beta chains originate from one sample sequenced in a study of CD8+CD57+ T cells in acquired aplastic anemia. The TCR beta profiling, which covered VDJ combination and CDR3 sequence, was carried out using genomic DNA as the template. TCRdb ran MiXCR on the reads and lists one entry per CDR3 protein. Seen here are tens of thousands of distinct CDR3 sequences, 60% to 75% observed once, and the top ten hold around 80%. The patients chosen for sequencing had shown expansion of CD8+CD57+ cells (detected by flow cytometry). The specimen was sorted CD4+, CD8+, or CD8+CD57+ T cells (not recorded which) from PBMCs. The receptors stem from a human donor with aplastic anemia.

The chain couples TRBV25-1 to TRBJ2-5; 9 nucleotides agree with TRBD1. The CDR3 contains 15 residues. Germline CDR1 is MGHDK and CDR2 is SYGVNS. V lost 1 base, J lost 2 bases, and 2 bases stayed unmatched. The CDR3 is CASSEWGQGQETQYF. CDR3 sequence (DNA): TGTGCCAGCAGTGAATGGGGACAGGGACAAGAGACCCAGTACTTC.

This clonotype was seen just once. The gene calls are TRBV24-1 and TRBJ2-7; 9 bases map to TRBD1. Germline V CDR1 and CDR2: KGHDR, SFDVKD. Trimming at V came to 3 bases and at J to 2 bases, leaving 1 base not matched to a gene. CDR3 size: 14 residues. The CDR3 DNA sequence: TGTGCCACCAGTGATGGGACAGGGACCTACGAGCAGTACTTC. Amino acid sequence: CATSDGTGTYEQYF.

V gene TRBV2 combines with J gene TRBJ2-7; D possibly uses TRBD1 or TRBD2 (5 bases each). CDR3 length: 15 residues. Germline lookup yields CDR1 SNHLY and CDR2 FYNNEI. V lost 5 bases, J lost 2 bases, and 16 bases lay in between. The CDR3 loop is CASSYGARLPYEQYF. CDR3 DNA sequence: TGTGCCAGCAGTTACGGGGCCCGCTTGCCCTACGAGCAGTACTTC.

This clonotype was detected only a few times. The chain employs TRBV19 and TRBJ1-2; D gene unclear. The V end was cut by 4 bases, the J end by 5 bases, with 17 bases between. The CDR3 is 15 amino acids. Germline CDR1 and CDR2: LNHDA and SQIVND (reference sequence). The CDR3 is CASSSSGQDFYGYTF. As DNA, the CDR3 is TGTGCCAGTAGTAGCTCCGGCCAAGATTTTTATGGCTACACCTTC.

The chain is built from TRBV10-3 and TRBJ1-6, with a tentative D call TRBD1 (6 bases). Germline values: CDR1 ENHRY, CDR2 SYGVKD. The V and J ends lost 4 bases and 11 bases respectively, with 12 bases between them. This CDR3 has 13 amino acids. The CDR3 spells CAISGGGQPPLHF. In DNA form, the CDR3 reads TGTGCCATCAGTGGCGGGGGGCAACCACCCCTCCACTTT.

This chain joins TRBV11-2 and TRBJ2-1; 8 positions match TRBD2. The junction had 1 base not matched to a gene; V was cut back by 0 bases and J by 6 bases. CDR1 SGHAT and CDR2 FQNNGV come from the germline V gene. The CDR3 extends over 14 amino acids. The CDR3 spells CASSLDGGANEQFF. The CDR3 nucleotides are TGTGCCAGCAGCTTAGACGGGGGGGCCAATGAGCAGTTCTTC.